The T cell receptor beta chain described here comes from a study of Tregs in tolerant kidney transplant recipients. Losses at the gene ends were 5 bases for V and 3 bases for J; bases not matched to a gene: 4. This CDR3 region has 15 residues. Germline values: CDR1 MNHNY, CDR2 SVGAGI (reference sequence). The study, taken as a whole, reports: Expanding Tregs on activated donor B cells appeared to best identify donor-specific TCRbeta clones.

Profiling relied on immunoSEQ multiplex PCR, and the TCRdb table lists in-frame clones only, not all of them. The data hold about 240,000 clones, with roughly four fifths observed a single time. Only a few counts were recorded for this clone. Antigen unknown. Thawed PBMCs were FACS-sorted into unstimulated CD4+CD25+CD127- regulatory T cells, CD4+CD25- non-regulatory cells, CD4 and CD8 cells. The chain uses TRBV6-6 and TRBJ1-2; TRBD1 matches 12 bases. The receptor was isolated from a human donor in good health. The sequencing input was CD4+ T cells from blood. The CDR3: CASSQGQGADYGYTF. CDR3 nucleotide sequence: TGTGCCAGCAGTCAGGGACAGGGGGCGGACTATGGCTACACCTTC.